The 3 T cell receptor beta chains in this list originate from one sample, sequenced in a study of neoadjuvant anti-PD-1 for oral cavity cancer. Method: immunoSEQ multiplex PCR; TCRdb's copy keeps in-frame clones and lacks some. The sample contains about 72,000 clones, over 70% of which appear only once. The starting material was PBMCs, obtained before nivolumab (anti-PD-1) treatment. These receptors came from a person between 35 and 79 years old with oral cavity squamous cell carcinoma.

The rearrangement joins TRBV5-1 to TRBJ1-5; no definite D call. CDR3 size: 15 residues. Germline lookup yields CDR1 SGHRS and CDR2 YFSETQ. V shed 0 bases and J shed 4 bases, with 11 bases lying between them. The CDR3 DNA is TGCGCCAGCAGCTTGGGCTCCACAGCAAATCAGCCCCAGCATTTT. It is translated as CASSLGSTANQPQHF.

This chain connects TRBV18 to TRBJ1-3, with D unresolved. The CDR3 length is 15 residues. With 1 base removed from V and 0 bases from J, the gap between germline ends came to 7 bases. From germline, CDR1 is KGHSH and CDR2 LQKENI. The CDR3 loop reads CASSPRSNSGNTIYF. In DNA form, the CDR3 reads TGTGCCAGCTCACCACGGTCCAACTCTGGAAACACCATATATTTT.

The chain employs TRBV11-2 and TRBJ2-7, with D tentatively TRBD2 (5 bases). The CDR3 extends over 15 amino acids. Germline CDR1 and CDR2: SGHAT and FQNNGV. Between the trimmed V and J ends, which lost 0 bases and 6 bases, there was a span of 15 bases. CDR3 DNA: TGTGCCAGCAGCTTAGATCCGGGGTTTTTAGTCGAGCAGTACTTC. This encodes CASSLDPGFLVEQYF.